The text below deals with one TCR beta chain. Its antigen remains unidentified. This entry comes from a study of beta chain features in type 1 diabetes. Study summary: All samples together contributed 100 million to 120 million sorted cells for examination.

Expressed TCRB transcripts were sequenced, since all the RNA that had been isolated was reverse transcribed. There were 3 million to 4 million reads on average in the naive, central memory and regulatory T cell samples. Only in-frame clones appear in the TCRdb table, and some are missing; sequencing was by immunoSEQ multiplex PCR. Among about half a million clones, about 30% were seen once, and the ten largest hold almost 0.065%. The study's findings and limits: These data did not resolve whether HLA type affects TCRB rearrangement.

This CDR3 contains 13 residues. Trimming stripped 8 bases from V and 0 bases from J, with 5 bases between. Germline V CDR1 and CDR2: LNHDA, SQIVND (reference sequence). J is TRBJ2-6 and V is TRBV19; D uncertain. The TCR originated in a young man in good health. Sequenced material: naive CD4+ T cells from blood. CDR3 sequence: CASGSSGANVLTF. CDR3 nucleotide sequence: TGTGCCAGTGGAAGCTCTGGGGCCAACGTCCTGACTTTC.